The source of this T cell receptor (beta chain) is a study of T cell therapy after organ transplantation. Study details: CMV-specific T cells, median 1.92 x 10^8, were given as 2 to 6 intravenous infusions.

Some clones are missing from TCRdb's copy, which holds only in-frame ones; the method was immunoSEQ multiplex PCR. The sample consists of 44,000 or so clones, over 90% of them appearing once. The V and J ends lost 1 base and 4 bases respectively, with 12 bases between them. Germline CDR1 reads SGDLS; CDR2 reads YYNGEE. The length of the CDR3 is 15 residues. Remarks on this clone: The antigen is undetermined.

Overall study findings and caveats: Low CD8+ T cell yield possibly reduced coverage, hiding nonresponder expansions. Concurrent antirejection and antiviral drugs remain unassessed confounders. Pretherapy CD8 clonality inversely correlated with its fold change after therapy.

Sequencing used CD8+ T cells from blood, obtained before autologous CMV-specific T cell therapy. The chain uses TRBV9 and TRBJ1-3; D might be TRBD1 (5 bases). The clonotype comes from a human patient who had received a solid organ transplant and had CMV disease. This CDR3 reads CASSVSGDSGNTIYF. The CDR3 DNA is TGTGCCAGCAGCGTATCGGGGGACTCCGGAAACACCATATATTTT.